The subject of this entry is one T cell receptor (beta chain). Its target is unknown. The sample originates from a study of T cell repertoires in cytomegalovirus infection. Looking at the study overall: CMV infection plus the matching HLA type was flagged by public TCR beta signatures.

Study-wide findings and caveats: Across the ex vivo response, the dominant clonotypes were HLA-C-restricted CMV-specific TCR beta clonotypes.

Each CDR3 protein is one row after TCRdb ran MiXCR on the reads. The table has 700,000 to 850,000 distinct CDR3 sequences, around a third seen once. In germline, CDR1 is SGHKS, CDR2 YYEKEE (reference sequence). Trimming removed 4 bases from V and 2 bases from J, with 13 bases in between. The CDR3 extends over 15 amino acids. The sequencing here drew on cultured CD8+ T cells from PBMCs, taken from culture after CMV antigen stimulation. V is TRBV5-5 and J is TRBJ1-5; D uncertain. The receptor was isolated from a human donor in good health (CMV status not recorded). Some clones in this sample may be carry-over from other donors' samples. CDR3 protein: CASSTVDMGNQPQHF. Here the CDR3 DNA reads TGTGCCAGCAGCACAGTGGATATGGGCAATCAGCCCCAGCATTTT.